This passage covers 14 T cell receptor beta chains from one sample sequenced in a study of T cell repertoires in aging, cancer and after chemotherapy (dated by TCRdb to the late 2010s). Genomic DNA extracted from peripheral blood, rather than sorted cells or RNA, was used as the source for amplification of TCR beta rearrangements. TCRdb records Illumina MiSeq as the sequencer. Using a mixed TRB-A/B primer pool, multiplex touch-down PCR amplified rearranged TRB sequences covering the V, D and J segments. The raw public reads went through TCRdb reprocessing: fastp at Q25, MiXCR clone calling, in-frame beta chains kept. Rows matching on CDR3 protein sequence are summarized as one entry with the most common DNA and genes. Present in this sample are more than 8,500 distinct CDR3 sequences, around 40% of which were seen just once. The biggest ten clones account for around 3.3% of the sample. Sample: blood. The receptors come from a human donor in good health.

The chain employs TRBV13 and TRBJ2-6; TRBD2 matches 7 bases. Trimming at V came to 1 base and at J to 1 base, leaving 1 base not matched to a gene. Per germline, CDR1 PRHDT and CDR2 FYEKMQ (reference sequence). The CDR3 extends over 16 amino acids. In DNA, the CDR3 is TGTGCCAGCAGCTTAGTCGGGGGGTCTGGGGCCAACGTCCTGACTTTC. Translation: CASSLVGGSGANVLTF.

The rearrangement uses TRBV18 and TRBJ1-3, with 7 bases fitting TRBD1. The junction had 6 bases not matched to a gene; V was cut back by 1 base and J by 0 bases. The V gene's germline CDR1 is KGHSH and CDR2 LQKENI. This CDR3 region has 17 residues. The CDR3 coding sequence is TGTGCCAGCTCACCACAGGGGACAGTCCTCTCTGGAAACACCATATATTTT. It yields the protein CASSPQGTVLSGNTIYF.

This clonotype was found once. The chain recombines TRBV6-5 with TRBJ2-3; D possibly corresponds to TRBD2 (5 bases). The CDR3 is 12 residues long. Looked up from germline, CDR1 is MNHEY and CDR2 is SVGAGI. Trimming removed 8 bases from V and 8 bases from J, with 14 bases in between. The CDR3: CASLLPGFTQYF. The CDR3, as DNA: TGTGCCAGCCTCCTCCCGGGGTTTACGCAGTATTTT.

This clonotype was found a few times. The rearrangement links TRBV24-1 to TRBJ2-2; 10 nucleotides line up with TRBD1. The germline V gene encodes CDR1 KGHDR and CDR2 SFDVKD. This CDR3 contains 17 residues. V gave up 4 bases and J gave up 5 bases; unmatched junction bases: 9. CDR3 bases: TGTGCCACCAGTGAGGCTTCCGGGGACAGGGGAACCGGGGAGCTGTTTTTT. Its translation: CATSEASGDRGTGELFF.

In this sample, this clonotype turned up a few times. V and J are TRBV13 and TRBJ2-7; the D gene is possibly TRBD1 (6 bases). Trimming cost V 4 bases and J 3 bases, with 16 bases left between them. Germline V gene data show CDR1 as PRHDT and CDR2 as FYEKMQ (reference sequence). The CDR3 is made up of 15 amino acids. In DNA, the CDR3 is TGTGCCAGCAGCTCAGGGGTAGGATCCTACTACGAGCAGTACTTC. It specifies CASSSGVGSYYEQYF.

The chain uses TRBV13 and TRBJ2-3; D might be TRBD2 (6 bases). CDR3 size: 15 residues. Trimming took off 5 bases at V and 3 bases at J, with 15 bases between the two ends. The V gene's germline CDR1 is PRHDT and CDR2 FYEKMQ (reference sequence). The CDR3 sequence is CASSLGAEGTDTQYF. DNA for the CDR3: TGTGCCAGCAGCCTTGGAGCGGAGGGTACAGATACGCAGTATTTT.

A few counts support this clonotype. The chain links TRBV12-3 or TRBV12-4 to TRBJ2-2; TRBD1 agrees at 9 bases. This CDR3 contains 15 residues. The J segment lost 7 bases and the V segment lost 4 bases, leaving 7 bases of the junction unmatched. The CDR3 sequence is CASSSPDRGIGELFF. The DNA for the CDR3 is TGTGCCAGCAGTTCCCCGGACAGGGGTATCGGGGAGCTGTTTTTT.

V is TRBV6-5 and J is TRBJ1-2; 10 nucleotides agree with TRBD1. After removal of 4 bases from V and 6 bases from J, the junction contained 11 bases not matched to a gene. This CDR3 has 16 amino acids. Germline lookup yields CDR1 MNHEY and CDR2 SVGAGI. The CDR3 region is CASSFLRTGGTNGYTF. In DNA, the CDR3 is TGTGCCAGCAGTTTTCTACGGACAGGGGGAACGAATGGCTACACCTTC.

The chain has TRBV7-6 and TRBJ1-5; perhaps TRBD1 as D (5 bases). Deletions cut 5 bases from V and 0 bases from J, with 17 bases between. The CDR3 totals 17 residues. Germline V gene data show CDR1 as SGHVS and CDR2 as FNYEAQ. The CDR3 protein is CASSPTGQRNSNQPQHF. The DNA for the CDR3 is TGTGCCAGCAGCCCGACGGGGCAAAGGAATAGCAATCAGCCCCAGCATTTT. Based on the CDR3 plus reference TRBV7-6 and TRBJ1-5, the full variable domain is GAGVSQSPRYKVTKRGQDVALRCDPISGHVSLYWYRQALGQGPEFLTYFNYEAQQDKSGLPNDRFSAERPEGSISTLTIQRTEQRDSAMYRCASSPTGQRNSNQPQHFGDGTRLSIL.

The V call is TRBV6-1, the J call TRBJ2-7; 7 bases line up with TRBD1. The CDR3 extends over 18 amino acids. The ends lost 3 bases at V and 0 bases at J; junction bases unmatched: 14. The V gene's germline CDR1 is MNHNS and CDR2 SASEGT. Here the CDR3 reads CASSEPNHGGTVSYEQYF. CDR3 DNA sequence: TGTGCCAGCAGTGAGCCGAATCACGGTGGGACAGTCTCCTACGAGCAGTACTTC.

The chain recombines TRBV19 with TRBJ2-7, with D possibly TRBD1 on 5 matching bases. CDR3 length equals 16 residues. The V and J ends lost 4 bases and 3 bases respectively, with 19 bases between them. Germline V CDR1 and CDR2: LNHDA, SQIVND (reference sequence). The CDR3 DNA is TGTGCCAGTAGTACAGTTGGACGGGCAGGGCTCTACGAGCAGTACTTC. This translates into CASSTVGRAGLYEQYF. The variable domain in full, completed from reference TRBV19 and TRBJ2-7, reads DGGITQSPKYLFRKEGQNVTLSCEQNLNHDAMYWYRQDPGQGLRLIYYSQIVNDFQKGDIAEGYSVSREKKESFPLTVTSAQKNPTAFYLCASSTVGRAGLYEQYFGPGTRLTVT.

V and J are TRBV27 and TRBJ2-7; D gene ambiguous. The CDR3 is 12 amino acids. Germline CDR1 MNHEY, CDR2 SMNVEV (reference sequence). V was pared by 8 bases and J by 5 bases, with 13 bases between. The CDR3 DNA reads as TGTGCCAGCCAGACCAGAACCAACGAGCAGTACTTC. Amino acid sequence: CASQTRTNEQYF.

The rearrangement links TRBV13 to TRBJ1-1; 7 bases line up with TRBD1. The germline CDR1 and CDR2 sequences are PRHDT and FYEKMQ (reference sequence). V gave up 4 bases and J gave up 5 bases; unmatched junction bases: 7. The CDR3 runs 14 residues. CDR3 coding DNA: TGTGCCAGCAGCTCGGACAGGTGGGCTACTGAAGCTTTCTTT. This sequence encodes CASSSDRWATEAFF.

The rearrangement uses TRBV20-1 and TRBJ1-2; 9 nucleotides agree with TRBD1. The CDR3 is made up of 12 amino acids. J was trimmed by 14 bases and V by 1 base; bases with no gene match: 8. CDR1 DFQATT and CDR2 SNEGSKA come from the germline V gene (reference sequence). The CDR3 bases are TGCAGTGCTAGAGGGGGGACAGGGTTGGAAACCTTC. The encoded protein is CSARGGTGLETF.